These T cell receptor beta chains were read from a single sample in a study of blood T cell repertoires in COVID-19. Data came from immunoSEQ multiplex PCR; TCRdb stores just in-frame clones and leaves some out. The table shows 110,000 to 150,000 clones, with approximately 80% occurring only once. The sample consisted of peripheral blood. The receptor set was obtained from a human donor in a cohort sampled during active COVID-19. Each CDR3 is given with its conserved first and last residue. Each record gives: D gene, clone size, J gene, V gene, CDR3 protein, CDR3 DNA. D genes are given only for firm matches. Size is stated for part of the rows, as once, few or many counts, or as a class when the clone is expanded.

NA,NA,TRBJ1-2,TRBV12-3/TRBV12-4,CASSLFGGYTF,TGTGCCAGCAGTTTATTCGGTGGCTACACCTTC
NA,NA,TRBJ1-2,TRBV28,CASSFRDYGYTF,TGTGCCAGCAGTTTCCGGGACTATGGCTACACCTTC
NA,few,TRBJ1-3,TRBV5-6,CASSLRGGSGNTIYF,TGTGCCAGCAGCTTGCGAGGGGGCTCTGGAAACACCATATATTTT
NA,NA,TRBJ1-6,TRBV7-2,CASSQKEGPEYNSPLHF,TGTGCCAGCAGCCAAAAGGAGGGGCCAGAGTATAATTCACCCCTCCACTTT
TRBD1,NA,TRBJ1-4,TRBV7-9,CASSSDRGRATNEKLFF,TGTGCCAGCAGCTCCGACAGGGGGCGGGCAACTAATGAAAAACTGTTTTTT
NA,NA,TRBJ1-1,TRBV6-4,CASSPSGRIEQTEAFF,TGTGCCAGCAGTCCCTCGGGGAGAATTGAACAAACTGAAGCTTTCTTT
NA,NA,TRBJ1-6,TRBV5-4,CASSPLGGQGNSPLHF,TGTGCCAGCAGCCCTCTCGGCGGCCAGGGAAATTCACCCCTCCACTTT
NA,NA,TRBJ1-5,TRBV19,CASSTGQISNQPQHF,TGTGCCAGTAGTACCGGACAGATTAGCAATCAGCCCCAGCATTTT
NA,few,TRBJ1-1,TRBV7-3,CASSLTPDSEAFF,TGTGCCAGCAGCTTAACGCCTGACAGTGAAGCTTTCTTT
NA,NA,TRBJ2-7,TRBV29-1,CSVEAGPSYEQYF,TGCAGCGTTGAGGCGGGGCCTTCCTACGAGCAGTACTTC
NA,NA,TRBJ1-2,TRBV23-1,CASSQSCSLNYGYTF,TGCGCCAGCAGTCAATCCTGTTCTCTGAACTATGGCTACACCTTC
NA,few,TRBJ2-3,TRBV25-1,CASSEGAGADTQYF,TGTGCCAGCAGTGAGGGGGCAGGGGCTGATACGCAGTATTTT
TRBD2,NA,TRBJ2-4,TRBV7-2,CASSLLAGGAGQNIQYF,TGTGCCAGCAGCTTACTAGCGGGAGGAGCGGGTCAAAACATTCAGTACTTC
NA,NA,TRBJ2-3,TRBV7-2,CASEGGERGGTQYF,TGTGCCAGCGAGGGAGGCGAAAGGGGAGGTACGCAGTATTTT
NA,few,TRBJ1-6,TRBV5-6,CASSRDYNSPLHF,TGTGCCAGCAGCCGGGATTATAATTCACCCCTCCACTTT
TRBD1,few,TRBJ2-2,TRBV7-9,CASSMDRGTGELFF,TGTGCCAGCAGCATGGACAGGGGAACCGGGGAGCTGTTTTTT
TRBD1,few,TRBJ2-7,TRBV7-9,CASRSGTGTSYEQYF,TGTGCCAGCAGGTCGGGGACAGGGACCTCCTACGAGCAGTACTTC
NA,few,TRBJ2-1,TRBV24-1,CATSDPREPHNEQFF,TGTGCCACCAGTGATCCCCGGGAACCACACAATGAGCAGTTCTTC
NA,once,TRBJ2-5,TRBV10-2,CASSLTVPEETQYF,TGCGCCAGCAGCCTAACCGTTCCGGAAGAGACCCAGTACTTC
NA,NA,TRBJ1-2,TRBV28,CASSLGLGGGYTF,TGTGCCAGCAGCCTAGGGTTGGGAGGGGGCTACACCTTC
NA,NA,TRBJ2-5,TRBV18,CASSDNKVQTQETQYF,TGTGCCAGCTCTGACAACAAGGTACAGACACAAGAGACCCAGTACTTC
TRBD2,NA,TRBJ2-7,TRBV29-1,CSVEDQGAGDEQYF,TGCAGCGTTGAAGATCAAGGAGCGGGAGACGAGCAGTACTTC
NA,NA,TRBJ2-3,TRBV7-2,CASSRDSPGGADTQYF,TGTGCCAGCAGCCGGGACTCCCCCGGTGGCGCAGATACGCAGTATTTT
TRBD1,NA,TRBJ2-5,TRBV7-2,CASSNPGQGKEAQYF,TGTGCCAGCAGCAACCCGGGACAGGGGAAAGAGGCCCAGTACTTC
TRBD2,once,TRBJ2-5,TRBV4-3,CASSRGLAGGSQETQYF,TGCGCCAGCAGCCGTGGACTAGCGGGAGGATCCCAAGAGACCCAGTACTTC
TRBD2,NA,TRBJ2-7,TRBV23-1,CASSQSGAPGGPLASEQYF,TGCGCCAGCAGTCAATCGGGGGCCCCGGGGGGGCCGCTAGCCTCCGAGCAGTACTTC
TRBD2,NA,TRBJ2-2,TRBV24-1,CATSDFGGRSTGELFF,TGTGCCACCAGTGATTTTGGCGGGAGGAGCACCGGGGAGCTGTTTTTT
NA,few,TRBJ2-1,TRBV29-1,CSVVDGTNNEQFF,TGCAGCGTTGTAGACGGGACAAACAATGAGCAGTTCTTC
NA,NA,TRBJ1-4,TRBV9,CASSPNDAELEKLFF,TGTGCCAGCAGCCCGAATGATGCCGAACTTGAAAAACTGTTTTTT
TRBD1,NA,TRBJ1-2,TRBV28,CATKPPSTGKGGYTF,TGTGCCACCAAGCCTCCGTCGACAGGGAAAGGTGGCTACACCTTC
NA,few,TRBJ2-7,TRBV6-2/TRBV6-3,CASSSLGTLYQQYF,TGTGCCAGCAGTTCGCTCGGGACTCTTTACCAGCAGTACTTC
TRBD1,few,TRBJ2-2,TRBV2,CASTYRTGNTGELFF,TGTGCCAGCACCTACCGGACAGGGAACACCGGGGAGCTGTTTTTT
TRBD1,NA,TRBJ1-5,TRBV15,CATSRNRGTGRDQPQHF,TGTGCCACCAGCAGAAACCGAGGGACAGGTAGGGATCAGCCCCAGCATTTT
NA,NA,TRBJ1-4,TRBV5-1,CASSLEGVNEKLFF,TGCGCCAGCAGCTTGGAGGGGGTTAATGAAAAACTGTTTTTT
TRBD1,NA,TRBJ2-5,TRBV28,CASSFVLMTGLSVEQETQYF,TGTGCCAGCAGTTTCGTTCTGATGACAGGGCTTAGTGTTGAGCAAGAGACCCAGTACTTC
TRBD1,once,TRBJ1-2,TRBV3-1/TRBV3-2,CASSQNTGGGYTF,TGTGCCAGCAGCCAAAACACAGGGGGCGGCTACACCTTC